Shown below are 20 T cell receptor beta chains from a single sample sequenced in a study of cytomegalovirus exposure and HLA in healthy donors. PCR primers comprised 60 Vbeta and 13 Jbeta primers. Measured with immunoSEQ multiplex PCR; TCRdb has only the in-frame clones, and not every one. Among fewer than 200,000 clones, roughly 78% were seen once, and the ten largest hold about 0.63%. Sequenced material: PBMCs. The receptors originated from a boy between 5 and 17 years old in good health and CMV-seronegative.

The chain carries TRBV9 and TRBJ2-3, with 9 bases matching TRBD1. The CDR3 loop spans 16 amino acids. With V trimmed by 3 bases and J by 4 bases, 9 bases remained unmatched. Germline loops: CDR1 SGDLS, CDR2 YYNGEE. The CDR3 sequence: CASSAAQGAGADTQYF. In DNA, the CDR3 is TGTGCCAGCAGCGCTGCACAGGGGGCCGGGGCAGATACGCAGTATTTT.

The J gene is TRBJ2-7, the V gene TRBV19; TRBD1 agrees at 8 bases. J lost 3 bases, V lost 8 bases, and 9 bases had no gene match. The CDR3 totals 14 residues. Germline CDR1 reads LNHDA; CDR2 reads SQIVND (reference sequence). The CDR3 sequence: CASGAGTGGYEQYF. The DNA for the CDR3 is TGTGCCAGTGGAGCCGGGACAGGAGGCTACGAGCAGTACTTC.

With respect to this clone: An end of the junction differs from the germline gene, which may be a read error. The chain combines TRBV7-9 with TRBJ2-3; perhaps TRBD2 as D (6 bases). Germline V gene lookup returns CDR1 SEHNR and CDR2 FQNEAQ (reference sequence). The CDR3 length is 17 residues. In nucleotides, the CDR3 is TGTTCCAGCAGCTTAGCCCCCGCGGGACCTAGCACAGATACGCAGTATTTT. Amino acid sequence: CSSSLAPAGPSTDTQYF. The full variable domain, completed using reference TRBV7-9 and TRBJ2-3, is DTGVSQNPRHKITKRGQNVTFRCDPISEHNRLYWYRQTLGQGPEFLTYFQNEAQLEKSRLLSDRFSAERPKGSFSTLEIQRTEQGDSAMYLCSSSLAPAGPSTDTQYFGPGTRLTVL.

About this clone itself: Its ends do not fully match the called genes, so a read error is possible. The rearrangement links TRBV9 to TRBJ2-1, with D possibly matching TRBD2 (7 bases). Germline V CDR1 and CDR2: SGDLS, YYNGEE. The CDR3 covers 15 residues. CDR3 coding DNA: TGTGCCAGCAGCGTAGATGCGGGGGCGAACAAAGAGCAGTTCTTC. It is translated as CASSVDAGANKEQFF.

On this clone itself: The same CDR3 can be traced to other DNA sequences in this sample. This chain joins TRBV6-6 and TRBJ2-1; 9 bases align to TRBD2. The ends lost 5 bases at V and 1 base at J; junction bases unmatched: 3. The CDR3 spans 15 residues. The germline V gene has CDR1 MNHNY and CDR2 SVGAGI (reference sequence). Written as DNA, the CDR3 is TGTGCCAGCAGTCCCCTAGCGGGGTCCTACAATGAGCAGTTCTTC. Amino acids: CASSPLAGSYNEQFF.

The chain couples TRBV7-9 to TRBJ2-1, with 13 bases identical to TRBD2. Looked up from germline, CDR1 is SEHNR and CDR2 is FQNEAQ (reference sequence). With V trimmed by 5 bases and J by 4 bases, 5 bases remained unmatched. There are 16 residues in the CDR3. The CDR3 DNA is TGTGCCAGCAGCCGCTCGACTAGCGGGAGGTACAATGAGCAGTTCTTC. Translation gives CASSRSTSGRYNEQFF.

V gene TRBV20-1 combines with J gene TRBJ2-1, with no clear D. The germline V gene has CDR1 DFQATT and CDR2 SNEGSKA (reference sequence). The CDR3 extends over 11 amino acids. Trimming left V 3 bases short and J 7 bases short, with 7 bases between. CDR3 sequence reads: CSASPRNEQFF. CDR3 nucleotides: TGCAGTGCTAGCCCCAGGAATGAGCAGTTCTTC.

This clone was recorded only once. The V call is TRBV6-6, the J call TRBJ2-3, with a possible D match to TRBD2 (5 bases). With 5 bases removed from V and 1 base from J, the gap between germline ends came to 16 bases. The CDR3 extends over 16 amino acids. In germline, CDR1 is MNHNY, CDR2 SVGAGI (reference sequence). CDR3 nucleotides: TGTGCCAGCAGTGTATCCGAATTTAGCGGCACAGATACGCAGTATTTT. This translates into CASSVSEFSGTDTQYF.

This sequence joins TRBV19 and TRBJ1-1, with D hard to call. Trimming shortened V by 5 bases and J by 0 bases, and 10 bases separated the two germline ends. This CDR3 has 14 residues. Germline V gene sequence: CDR1 LNHDA, CDR2 SQIVND (reference sequence). The CDR3 DNA sequence: TGTGCCAGTAGTGCGTACAGAGTGAACACTGAAGCTTTCTTT. This translates into CASSAYRVNTEAFF.

As for this clone: In the same sample, other DNA sequences code for this CDR3. J is TRBJ1-1 and V is TRBV21-1. TRBV21-1 is deemed a pseudogene. This CDR3 comprises 15 residues. CDR3 loop: CASSKEDSPNTEAFF. The CDR3 bases are TGTGCCAGCAGCAAAGAAGACTCCCCGAACACTGAAGCTTTCTTT.

This clone was seen just once. The chain is built from TRBV7-8 and TRBJ2-2, with D possibly matching TRBD1 (5 bases). The CDR3 is 13 residues long. V shed 7 bases and J shed 4 bases, with 10 bases lying between them. CDR1 and CDR2 (germline): SGHVS, FQNEAQ. The CDR3 DNA sequence: TGTGCCAGCACCAATCAGGGCACCGGGGAGCTGTTTTTT. Encoded protein: CASTNQGTGELFF.

This clone was recorded once. This chain's CDR3 is CASRLSYNEQFF. DNA for the CDR3: TGTGCCAGCAGACTATCCTACAATGAGCAGTTCTTC. The genes are TRBV6-1 and TRBJ2-1; D gene ambiguous. Trimming stripped 6 bases from V and 1 base from J, with 4 bases between. The CDR3 totals 12 residues. Germline V gene data show CDR1 as MNHNS and CDR2 as SASEGT.

The chain recombines TRBV29-1 with TRBJ2-1, with 10 bases fitting TRBD2. The V segment lost 1 base and the J segment 2 bases; nucleotides outside the gene matches: 5. The CDR3 loop spans 16 amino acids. The germline CDR1 and CDR2 sequences are SQVTM and ANQGSEA. CDR3 bases: TGCAGCGTTGAAGGGACTAGCGGACTTACCTACAATGAGCAGTTCTTC. It specifies CSVEGTSGLTYNEQFF.

V and J are TRBV19 and TRBJ1-1, with TRBD1 identical over 10 bases. The CDR3 spans 14 residues. Germline CDR1 and CDR2: LNHDA and SQIVND (reference sequence). The ends lost 5 bases at V and 4 bases at J; junction bases unmatched: 4. In DNA, the CDR3 is TGTGCCAGTAGTGTGACAGGGGGCCTCACTGAAGCTTTCTTT. Its translation: CASSVTGGLTEAFF. The full variable domain, its missing parts supplied by reference TRBV19 and TRBJ1-1, is DGGITQSPKYLFRKEGQNVTLSCEQNLNHDAMYWYRQDPGQGLRLIYYSQIVNDFQKGDIAEGYSVSREKKESFPLTVTSAQKNPTAFYLCASSVTGGLTEAFFGQGTRLTVV.

J is TRBJ1-5 and V is TRBV5-1; no reliable D call. V was pared by 0 bases and J by 4 bases, with 5 bases between. The germline gives CDR1 SGHRS, CDR2 YFSETQ. This CDR3 has 13 amino acids. The CDR3 region is CASSLAPNQPQHF. The DNA of the CDR3 is TGCGCCAGCAGCTTGGCTCCTAATCAGCCCCAGCATTTT.

The V gene is TRBV7-6, the J gene TRBJ2-1; 11 bases are a match to TRBD2. The germline CDR1 and CDR2 sequences are SGHVS and FNYEAQ. V shed 4 bases, J shed 3 bases, and the junction held 5 bases outside the gene matches. This CDR3 region has 16 residues. This CDR3 is CASSSRLAGGYNEQFF. As DNA, the CDR3 is TGTGCCAGCAGCTCCCGGCTAGCGGGAGGCTACAATGAGCAGTTCTTC. Supplemented by reference TRBV7-6 and TRBJ2-1, the full variable domain reads GAGVSQSPRYKVTKRGQDVALRCDPISGHVSLYWYRQALGQGPEFLTYFNYEAQQDKSGLPNDRFSAERPEGSISTLTIQRTEQRDSAMYRCASSSRLAGGYNEQFFGPGTRLTVL.

The chain recombines TRBV5-8 with TRBJ2-3; TRBD2 matches 8 bases. Germline V gene data show CDR1 as SGHTS and CDR2 as YDEGEE. CDR3 size: 17 residues. Trimming removed 0 bases from V and 4 bases from J; junction bases left unmatched: 10. For the CDR3, the DNA is TGTGCCAGCAGCTTGGCCGGGGGGGCATTCAGTCCAGATACGCAGTATTTT. Encoded protein: CASSLAGGAFSPDTQYF.

The chain links TRBV9 to TRBJ1-4; TRBD1 aligns across 11 bases. Trimming cost V 3 bases and J 4 bases; bases outside gene matches: 5. Per the germline V gene, CDR1 is SGDLS and CDR2 is YYNGEE. CDR3 size: 16 residues. CDR3 sequence reads: CASSGGQGAGNEKLFF. The DNA for the CDR3 is TGTGCCAGCAGCGGCGGACAGGGGGCGGGTAATGAAAAACTGTTTTTT.

The V gene is TRBV6-1, the J gene TRBJ1-2; TRBD1 matches 7 bases. Germline loops: CDR1 MNHNS, CDR2 SASEGT. The CDR3 is made up of 14 amino acids. The V and J ends lost 5 bases and 4 bases, in that order; junction bases with no gene match: 7. The CDR3 region is CASSPDRNSYGYTF. The CDR3 DNA is TGTGCCAGCAGTCCGGACAGGAATAGCTATGGCTACACCTTC.

V is TRBV19 and J is TRBJ1-1; D not certain. The CDR3 runs 17 residues. The germline V gene encodes CDR1 LNHDA and CDR2 SQIVND (reference sequence). V was trimmed by 5 bases and J by 1 base, leaving 20 bases between them. CDR3 bases: TGTGCCAGTAGTCCACACGTAGTTGGGCAGCAGAACACTGAAGCTTTCTTT. Protein sequence: CASSPHVVGQQNTEAFF.